This passage covers 21 T cell receptor beta chains from one sample sequenced in a study of PD-1 blockade in classical Hodgkin lymphoma. Sequencing used immunoSEQ multiplex PCR; TCRdb keeps in-frame clones, though not all of them. The data hold approximately 4,500 clones, with 77% observed a single time. Every one of the patients relapsed after autologous stem cell transplantation (brentuximab vedotin exposure was variable). The investigators isolated CD8+ T cells from thawed PBMCs using magnetic negative selection. Specimen: CD8+ T cells from blood, collected at baseline. All receptors come from a human donor with classical Hodgkin lymphoma.

This clone occurred a few times. This rearrangement joins TRBV6-5 to TRBJ1-2, with no clear D. The CDR3 has 12 amino acids. CDR1 is MNHEY and CDR2 is SVGAGI in the germline V gene. V shed 7 bases and J shed 2 bases, with 8 bases lying between them. CDR3 loop: CASKSENYGYTF. For the CDR3, the DNA is TGTGCCAGCAAATCAGAAAACTATGGCTACACCTTC.

This clone was observed a few times. V is TRBV6-9 and J is TRBJ1-1; 7 nucleotides agree with TRBD1. This CDR3 has 14 residues. Germline values: CDR1 MNHGY, CDR2 SVAAGI. The junction had 9 bases not matched to a gene; V was cut back by 5 bases and J by 6 bases. CDR3 bases: TGTGCCAGCAGTCCCTTGTCGACAGGGCCTGAAGCTTTCTTT. It yields the protein CASSPLSTGPEAFF.

By proportion, this clone is medium-sized. The chain links TRBV7-9 to TRBJ2-2, with D hard to call. Trimming removed 3 bases at V and 4 bases at J, with 6 bases between. Germline CDR1 SEHNR, CDR2 FQNEAQ (reference sequence). The CDR3 has 13 amino acids. The chain's CDR3 is CASSFPGTGELFF. CDR3 coding DNA: TGTGCCAGCAGCTTCCCAGGCACCGGGGAGCTGTTTTTT.

This chain connects TRBV5-1 to TRBJ1-6; 7 bases are shared with TRBD1. Germline assignment: CDR1 SGHRS and CDR2 YFSETQ. V trimming: 0 bases; J trimming: 4 bases; junction bases outside the gene matches: 13. The CDR3 totals 19 residues. This chain's CDR3 is CASSLVGGAPTGYNSPLHF. CDR3 nucleotide sequence: TGCGCCAGCAGCTTGGTCGGGGGCGCCCCGACAGGGTATAATTCACCCCTCCACTTT.

The rearrangement uses TRBV30 and TRBJ2-1; TRBD2 might be the D (5 bases). This CDR3 comprises 14 residues. Trimming cost V 2 bases and J 4 bases, with 12 bases left between them. Per germline, CDR1 GTSNPN and CDR2 SVGIG (reference sequence). CDR3: CAWSPREDYNEQFF. For the CDR3, the DNA is TGTGCCTGGAGTCCCCGGGAAGATTACAATGAGCAGTTCTTC.

The chain has TRBV7-9 and TRBJ2-5; 7 positions match TRBD2. The CDR3 runs 17 residues. Per the germline V gene, CDR1 is SEHNR and CDR2 is FQNEAQ (reference sequence). Trimming at V came to 5 bases and at J to 7 bases, leaving 19 bases not matched to a gene. The CDR3 is CASSPPAVGLVAGTQYF. DNA of the CDR3: TGTGCCAGCAGCCCCCCGGCTGTCGGACTAGTCGCGGGGACCCAGTACTTC.

This chain connects TRBV11-3 to TRBJ2-7; D gene uncertain. Looked up from germline, CDR1 is SGHNT and CDR2 is YENEEA. V was pared by 2 bases and J by 4 bases, with 6 bases between. This CDR3 region has 12 residues. CDR3 region: CASSLTNYEQYF. The CDR3 DNA follows: TGTGCCAGCAGCTTAACAAATTACGAGCAGTACTTC.

In this sample, this clone turned up once. The chain recombines TRBV11-1 with TRBJ2-7; D remains unclear. This CDR3 spans 12 amino acids. Germline assignment: CDR1 SGHAT and CDR2 FQDESV (reference sequence). Trimming removed 2 bases at V and 3 bases at J, with 5 bases between. The CDR3 DNA reads TGTGCCAGCAGCTTAAGCCTCTACGAGCAGTACTTC. Its protein product is CASSLSLYEQYF. The whole variable domain, filled in from reference TRBV11-1 and TRBJ2-7, reads EAEVAQSPRYKITEKSQAVAFWCDPISGHATLYWYRQILGQGPELLVQFQDESVVDDSQLPKDRFSAERLKGVDSTLKIQPAELGDSAMYLCASSLSLYEQYFGPGTRLTVT.

The chain carries TRBV5-6 and TRBJ1-2; 7 bases are shared with TRBD1. Germline V lookup: CDR1 SGHDT, CDR2 YYEEEE. This CDR3 region has 12 residues. The V and J ends lost 3 bases and 14 bases, in that order; junction bases with no gene match: 10. The CDR3 sequence: CASSYPTGIRTF. The CDR3, as DNA: TGTGCCAGCAGCTATCCGACAGGGATAAGAACCTTC.

CDR3 sequence reads: CASSQEGDRDTEAFF. DNA for the CDR3: TGTGCCAGCAGCCAAGAGGGGGACAGAGACACTGAAGCTTTCTTT. The gene calls are TRBV4-2 and TRBJ1-1, with 7 bases matching TRBD1. Unmatched junction bases numbered 4, after V lost 0 bases and J lost 3 bases. Looked up from germline, CDR1 is LGHNA and CDR2 is YNFKEQ. The CDR3 sequence is 15 residues long.

V usage is TRBV11-2 and J usage is TRBJ2-1, with 7 bases fitting TRBD2. This CDR3 is built from 17 residues. Germline V gene lookup returns CDR1 SGHAT and CDR2 FQNNGV. J was trimmed by 6 bases and V by 8 bases; bases with no gene match: 19. CDR3 DNA sequence: TGTGCCAGCTTCTTACGCGGGGGAGGGCCTAAGAGCAATGAGCAGTTCTTC. Translation gives CASFLRGGGPKSNEQFF.

The V and J genes are TRBV9 and TRBJ1-1; D ambiguous. CDR1 is SGDLS, CDR2 YYNGEE, per germline. The CDR3 has 13 residues. Trimming took 4 bases from V and 1 from J, leaving 8 bases between them. The CDR3 nucleotides are TGTGCCAGCAGCCCCTGGGGGAACACTGAAGCTTTCTTT. It translates to CASSPWGNTEAFF.

The chain couples TRBV19 to TRBJ2-3; a possible D gene is TRBD1 (6 bases). CDR3 length: 14 amino acids. Per germline, CDR1 LNHDA and CDR2 SQIVND (reference sequence). Trimming stripped 3 bases from V and 5 bases from J, with 12 bases between. CDR3 nucleotides: TGTGCCAGTAGTATCGGGGTAGGGGGAGATACGCAGTATTTT. Residues: CASSIGVGGDTQYF.

The gene calls are TRBV7-8 and TRBJ2-3, with 11 positions matching TRBD1. This CDR3 is 15 amino acids long. Per germline, CDR1 SGHVS and CDR2 FQNEAQ. Trimming removed 2 bases from V and 3 bases from J; junction bases left unmatched: 1. CDR3 sequence (DNA): TGTGCCAGCAGCTTATGGGACAGGGGGACAGATACGCAGTATTTT. Its translation is CASSLWDRGTDTQYF.

The V and J genes are TRBV10-3 and TRBJ1-5; D might be TRBD1 (6 bases). Trimming took 2 bases from V and 0 from J, leaving 11 bases between them. The CDR3 covers 16 residues. Germline V gene data show CDR1 as ENHRY and CDR2 as SYGVKD. In DNA, the CDR3 is TGTGCCATCAGTGAGATGCCACAGGGTAGCAATCAGCCCCAGCATTTT. It is translated as CAISEMPQGSNQPQHF.

The rearrangement uses TRBV6-6 and TRBJ2-7, with no clear D. Deletions cut 2 bases from V and 3 bases from J, with 8 bases between. The germline gives CDR1 MNHNY, CDR2 SVGAGI (reference sequence). The CDR3 has 13 amino acids. CDR3 sequence (DNA): TGTGCCAGCAGTTACGTCAAGCTCTACGAGCAGTACTTC. As protein: CASSYVKLYEQYF.

The CDR3 DNA follows: TGTGCCAGCAGCTTAGACAACTACGAGCAGTACTTC. Residues: CASSLDNYEQYF. The chain combines TRBV7-6 with TRBJ2-5; D ambiguous. The DNA end is more similar to TRBJ2-7, so the J call may be wrong. Germline V gives CDR1 SGHVS, CDR2 FNYEAQ. CDR3 length equals 12 residues.

The chain has TRBV6-5 and TRBJ2-7; 10 nucleotides line up with TRBD2. The trim removed 3 bases at V and 4 bases at J, leaving 3 bases unmatched. This CDR3 is built from 14 residues. CDR1 and CDR2 (germline): MNHEY, SVGAGI. The CDR3 region has the DNA TGTGCCAGCAGTTATAGGGGACTAGCGTACGAGCAGTACTTC. Its translation is CASSYRGLAYEQYF.

V is TRBV6-5 and J is TRBJ1-1; D is uncertain. CDR1 and CDR2 (germline): MNHEY, SVGAGI. The CDR3 contains 13 residues. V dropped 10 bases and J dropped 4 bases, with 16 bases sitting between them. The DNA of the CDR3 is TGTGCCACCTCCGCCTGGAGTCGCACTGAAGCTTTCTTT. Translating gives CATSAWSRTEAFF.

This clone was observed a few times. The J gene is TRBJ2-7, the V gene TRBV19; D possibly corresponds to TRBD2 (6 bases). The V and J ends lost 8 bases and 3 bases respectively, with 8 bases between them. The germline V gene encodes CDR1 LNHDA and CDR2 SQIVND (reference sequence). CDR3 length equals 11 residues. The CDR3 DNA sequence: TGTGCCAGTGGGACTCACTACGAGCAGTACTTC. As protein: CASGTHYEQYF.

CDR3 bases: TGTGCCACCAGCTGGGGAGGTCTAAGGGATAGCAATCAGCCCCAGCATTTT. This codes for CATSWGGLRDSNQPQHF. The rearrangement joins TRBV15 to TRBJ1-5, with D unresolved. The germline V gene encodes CDR1 LNHNV and CDR2 YYDKDF (reference sequence). This CDR3 contains 17 residues. V dropped 5 bases and J dropped 0 bases, with 17 bases sitting between them. The entire variable domain, with the rest obtained from reference TRBV15 and TRBJ1-5, is as follows: DAMVIQNPRYQVTQFGKPVTLSCSQTLNHNVMYWYQQKSSQAPKLLFHYYDKDFNNEADTPDNFQSRRPNTSFCFLDIRSPGLGDTAMYLCATSWGGLRDSNQPQHFGDGTRLSIL.